Listed here are 7 T cell receptor beta chains from one sample, sequenced in a study of radiotherapy plus CTLA-4 blockade in lung cancer. Clones were sequenced by immunoSEQ multiplex PCR, and TCRdb holds only the in-frame ones, with some missing. The profile shows roughly 98,000 clones, roughly 80% of them singletons. Sequenced material: peripheral blood, taken from a patient treated with radiotherapy plus ipilimumab. The source is a human donor with non-small cell lung cancer who had a partial response to radiotherapy plus ipilimumab.

This chain links TRBV6-6 with TRBJ2-3, with D maybe TRBD1 (5 bases). This CDR3 is built from 15 residues. Germline assignment: CDR1 MNHNY and CDR2 SVGAGI (reference sequence). V was trimmed by 2 bases and J by 1 base, leaving 10 bases between them. The CDR3 bases are TGTGCCAGCAGTTACGGGGCGGCTGGCACAGATACGCAGTATTTT. Encoded protein: CASSYGAAGTDTQYF.

The CDR3 loop is CASSLQSAGETQYF. For the CDR3, the DNA is TGTGCCAGCTCACTACAGAGTGCTGGGGAGACCCAGTACTTC. The V call is TRBV18, the J call TRBJ2-5; D gene uncertain. This CDR3 has 14 amino acids. CDR1 and CDR2 from the germline V gene are KGHSH and LQKENI. V dropped 4 bases and J dropped 5 bases, with 14 bases sitting between them. Filled out from reference TRBV18 and TRBJ2-5, the complete variable domain reads NAGVMQNPRHLVRRRGQEARLRCSPMKGHSHVYWYRQLPEEGLKFMVYLQKENIIDESGMPKERFSAEFPKEGPSILRIQQVVRGDSAAYFCASSLQSAGETQYFGPGTRLLVL.

The rearrangement uses TRBV6-1 and TRBJ1-4, with D maybe TRBD1 (5 bases). CDR3 length: 14 residues. V was clipped by 8 bases and J by 5 bases, with 15 bases between them. Per the germline V gene, CDR1 is MNHNS and CDR2 is SASEGT. The CDR3 DNA reads TGTGCCAGCCTCAAGGACACTCTGAATGAAAAACTGTTTTTT. It yields the protein CASLKDTLNEKLFF.

The chain is built from TRBV4-2 and TRBJ1-1; 8 nucleotides align to TRBD1. The CDR3 totals 15 residues. After removal of 1 base from V and 1 base from J, the junction contained 2 bases not matched to a gene. Germline CDR1 reads LGHNA; CDR2 reads YNFKEQ. CDR3 region: CASSQVGQANTEAFF. The DNA for the CDR3 is TGTGCCAGCAGCCAAGTGGGACAGGCGAACACTGAAGCTTTCTTT.

V gene TRBV6-1 combines with J gene TRBJ1-5; D not resolved. V lost 3 bases and J 0 bases, leaving 9 bases between the germline ends. The CDR3 loop spans 15 amino acids. CDR1 and CDR2 from the germline V gene are MNHNS and SASEGT. CDR3 sequence (DNA): TGTGCCAGCAGTGATAACGGGTTTAGCAATCAGCCCCAGCATTTT. It encodes CASSDNGFSNQPQHF.

The gene calls are TRBV27 and TRBJ1-1, with 7 bases lining up with TRBD1. CDR1 is MNHEY, CDR2 SMNVEV, per germline (reference sequence). The CDR3 is made up of 11 amino acids. The V and J ends lost 11 bases and 11 bases, in that order; junction bases with no gene match: 11. The CDR3 protein is CAGNPTGYAFF. The CDR3 DNA is TGTGCCGGCAACCCGACAGGGTACGCTTTCTTT.

This chain links TRBV19 with TRBJ2-3, with 11 positions matching TRBD2. Germline V gene sequence: CDR1 LNHDA, CDR2 SQIVND (reference sequence). Trimming cost V 5 bases and J 2 bases; bases outside gene matches: 3. CDR3 size: 15 residues. Here the CDR3 reads CASSSGLAATDTQYF. The CDR3 coding sequence is TGTGCCAGTAGTTCGGGACTAGCGGCCACAGATACGCAGTATTTT.